This T cell receptor (beta chain) was recorded in a study of tumor and adjacent non-tumor tissue in lung cancer. About the research overall: The cohort had around eleven adenocarcinoma, 2 squamous cell and 1 small cell patients. Points from the study as a whole: Top 100 clones took a larger repertoire share in normal lung. Tumor tissue had significantly higher TCR diversity than normal lung.

Worth noting for this clonotype: Antigen unknown. One junction end disagrees with the germline gene, perhaps due to a read error.

A modified ARM-PCR protocol with three rounds of nested PCR amplified TCRbeta. TCRdb reprocessed the multiplex PCR reads with MiXCR, giving one entry per CDR3 protein. The data show roughly 120,000 distinct CDR3 sequences, 60% to 80% seen once. CDR1 is SGHAT, CDR2 FQNNGV, per germline. This CDR3 is 13 amino acids long. RNA was extracted from bulk tissue without any cell sorting. Donors were chemotherapy-naive, newly diagnosed lung cancer surgical patients in China, August–late 2014. This TCR derives from a woman aged 55-69 years with non-small cell lung cancer. The rearrangement links TRBV11-2 to TRBJ1-6; TRBD1 is a possible D gene (5 bases). The sequenced material came from lung tumor tissue. CDR3 region: CASSPRQLSPLQF. In DNA, the CDR3 is TGTGCCAGCAGCCCCCGACAGCTTTCACCCCTCCAGTTT.